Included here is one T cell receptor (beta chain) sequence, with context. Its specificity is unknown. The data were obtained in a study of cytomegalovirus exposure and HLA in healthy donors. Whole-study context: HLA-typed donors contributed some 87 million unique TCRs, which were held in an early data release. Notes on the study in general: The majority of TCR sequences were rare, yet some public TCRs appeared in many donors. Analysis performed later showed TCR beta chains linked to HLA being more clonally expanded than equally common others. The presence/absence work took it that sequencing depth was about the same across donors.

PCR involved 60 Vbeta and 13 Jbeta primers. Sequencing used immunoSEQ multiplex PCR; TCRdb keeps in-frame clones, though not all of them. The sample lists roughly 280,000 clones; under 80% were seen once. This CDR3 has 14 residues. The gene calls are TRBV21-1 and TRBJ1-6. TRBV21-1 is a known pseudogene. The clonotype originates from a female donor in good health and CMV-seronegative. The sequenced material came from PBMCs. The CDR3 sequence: CASRESRSLSPLHF. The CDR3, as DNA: TGTGCCAGCAGAGAAAGCCGGAGTTTATCACCCCTCCACTTT.